Listed below are T cell receptor beta chains from one sample, sequenced in a study of monozygotic twins with inflammatory bowel disease. TCRdb reanalyzed the 5' RACE reads and collapses them to one entry per CDR3 protein, without DNA. Listed are fewer than 200,000 distinct CDR3 sequences; under 3.5% falls within the top ten. Sequenced input: blood. The receptors come from a human donor with ulcerative colitis or Crohn's disease, or a healthy co-twin of an affected twin (not recorded which). The CDR3 runs from the conserved cysteine through the conserved F or W. Each record gives: CDR3 protein, V gene, J gene.

CDR3aa: CASSPFRLGEQYF
v_gene: TRBV19
j_gene: TRBJ2-7

CDR3aa: CASRLQGPETQYF
v_gene: TRBV5-1
j_gene: TRBJ2-5

CDR3aa: CSAIYASGRNEQYF
v_gene: TRBV20-1
j_gene: TRBJ2-7

CDR3aa: CASSPRLGEGSNEQYF
v_gene: TRBV5-5
j_gene: TRBJ2-7

CDR3aa: CASSQVAAGTPISSYNEQFF
v_gene: TRBV3-1
j_gene: TRBJ2-1

CDR3aa: CASSYSTQTNTGELFF
v_gene: TRBV6-5
j_gene: TRBJ2-2

CDR3aa: CASSLAGRQETQYF
v_gene: TRBV5-1
j_gene: TRBJ2-5

CDR3aa: CASSTSDVKNTGELFF
v_gene: TRBV9
j_gene: TRBJ2-2

CDR3aa: CASSSREIGELFF
v_gene: TRBV11-1
j_gene: TRBJ2-2

CDR3aa: CASNAVNSPEAFF
v_gene: TRBV6-5
j_gene: TRBJ1-1

CDR3aa: CASSRQTGTGGTDTQYF
v_gene: TRBV6-5
j_gene: TRBJ2-3

CDR3aa: CAISNGTSNSYEQYF
v_gene: TRBV10-3
j_gene: TRBJ2-7

CDR3aa: CASKAGGNYNEQFF
v_gene: TRBV6-2/TRBV6-3
j_gene: TRBJ2-1

CDR3aa: CASSYEGLDEQFF
v_gene: TRBV5-1
j_gene: TRBJ2-1